The entry that follows covers one T cell receptor beta chain sequence. What it recognizes is unknown. This sample stems from a study of PD-1 blockade in classical Hodgkin lymphoma. TCRdb keeps only in-frame clones here, not all; method: immunoSEQ multiplex PCR. There are about 63,000 clones in the sample; about 88% occur only once, and around 5% lies in the top ten. Relapse after autologous stem cell transplantation occurred in every patient, and brentuximab vedotin exposure varied. Germline values: CDR1 LNHDA, CDR2 SQIVND (reference sequence). V was trimmed by 2 bases and J by 8 bases, leaving 6 bases between them. The CDR3 runs to 11 residues. Overall study findings and caveats: Repertoires differed for reasons still undefined, possibly disease activity or prior therapy. Healthy donors were reported to have higher baseline TCR diversity than newly diagnosed patients.

This TCR came from a human donor with classical Hodgkin lymphoma. Sequencing was performed on peripheral blood mononuclear cells (PBMCs), taken before the second cycle of nivolumab. This rearrangement joins TRBV19 to TRBJ1-2; D ambiguous. The CDR3 spells CASSITDGYTF. The DNA of the CDR3 is TGTGCCAGTAGTATAACAGACGGCTACACCTTC.